Listed below are T cell receptor beta chains from one sample, sequenced in a study of beta chain features in type 1 diabetes. Data came from immunoSEQ multiplex PCR; TCRdb stores just in-frame clones and leaves some out. The sample has 200,000 to 250,000 clones; around 9.9% are singletons. What was sequenced was central memory CD4+ T cells from blood. Receptors originate from a young man in good health. Each CDR3 is given with its conserved first and last residue.

V,J,length,CDR3
TRBV28,TRBJ1-1,11,CASISGTEAFF
TRBV4-3,TRBJ2-7,14,CASSQELGGYEQYF
TRBV7-3,TRBJ2-3,16,CASAGSGSPRSDTQYF
TRBV5-6,TRBJ1-1,14,CASSLAAWGTEAFF
TRBV7-2,TRBJ2-1,17,CASSHGTSGRTLDEQFF
TRBV6-5,TRBJ2-7,13,CASSFSGTGFKYF
TRBV25-1,TRBJ1-4,14,CASRARATNEKLFF
TRBV30,TRBJ2-2,13,CAWKPENTGELFF
TRBV7-6,TRBJ2-7,13,CASSLAPRDEQYF
TRBV30,TRBJ2-1,13,CAWSGRADNEQFF
TRBV25-1,TRBJ2-6,16,CASSERGAIGANVLTF
TRBV11-2,TRBJ2-4,14,CASSLVSGKNIQYF
TRBV19,TRBJ2-7,16,CASRLHGRGSSYEQYF
TRBV14,TRBJ1-3,12,CASSQGGNTIYF
TRBV29-1,TRBJ1-1,13,CSARVGGNTEAFF
TRBV5-4,TRBJ1-2,15,CASSLGTVENYGYTF
TRBV14,TRBJ1-2,16,CASSQGLRGALYGYTF
TRBV15,TRBJ1-2,13,CATSRGEDSGYTF
TRBV10-3,TRBJ1-1,15,CAISEGQTDNAEAFF
TRBV12-5,TRBJ2-5,11,CASGLYETQYF
TRBV19,TRBJ2-1,13,CASRFSSYNEQFF
TRBV30,TRBJ2-5,13,CAWSRGNQETQYF
TRBV2,TRBJ2-3,14,CASSSGPGRDTQYF
TRBV28,TRBJ1-5,15,CASSPDRFSNQPQHF
TRBV9,TRBJ2-7,11,CASSVGGEQYF
TRBV2,TRBJ2-2,16,CASTQRQGFGSGELFF
TRBV2,TRBJ1-1,13,CASSAGELTEAFF
TRBV28,TRBJ1-4,14,CASNPGGHGEKLFF
TRBV9,TRBJ2-3,16,CASSVGTSGRTDTQYF
TRBV7-6,TRBJ2-3,14,CASSLGLAPDTQYF
TRBV7-9,TRBJ2-5,13,CASSLTSGETQYF
TRBV7-2,TRBJ2-1,14,CASSAPGVDNEQFF
TRBV7-9,TRBJ2-1,14,CASSLGIAGDEQFF
TRBV19,TRBJ2-1,12,CASSIASGEQFF
TRBV14,TRBJ2-5,16,CASSPIDRDPGETQYF
TRBV7-9,TRBJ2-7,14,CASSPTSGSYEQYF
TRBV9,TRBJ2-5,15,CASSAGGQGQETQYF
TRBV5-5,TRBJ2-7,15,CASSLPLADSYEQYF
TRBV5-6,TRBJ2-1,14,CASSLKGGYNEQFF
TRBV6-6,TRBJ2-3,14,CASRKTSGTDTQYF
TRBV5-1,TRBJ2-2,14,CASSLGLLTGELFF
TRBV30,TRBJ1-3,13,CAWGVRSGNTIYF
TRBV28,TRBJ1-1,13,CASYSRENTEAFF
TRBV18,TRBJ2-3,16,CASSPPLAVLSDTQYF
TRBV21-1,TRBJ2-1,11,CASSPGLEQFF
TRBV28,TRBJ2-5,15,CASSSTKRYQETQYF
TRBV10-2,TRBJ2-4,14,CASARDRAKNIQYF
TRBV2,TRBJ1-1,15,CASSVSLSENTEAFF
TRBV25-1,TRBJ2-3,16,CASSEMRQGSTDTQYF